This T cell receptor beta chain was retrieved from a study of somatic mutations in cytotoxic T cells in rheumatoid arthritis. CDR1 SGDLS and CDR2 YYNGEE come from the germline V gene. The germline V and J ends were trimmed by 3 bases and 4 bases, with 8 bases remaining between them. CDR3 length: 12 residues. TCRdb keeps only in-frame clones here, not all; method: immunoSEQ multiplex PCR. The sample consists of more than 11,000 clones, 70% to 80% of them appearing once. What was sequenced was CD8+ T cells sorted from blood. V gene TRBV9 combines with J gene TRBJ2-7; possible D gene TRBD1, 6 bases. This TCR came from an adult with rheumatoid arthritis. Written as DNA, the CDR3 is TGTGCCAGCAGCGGGCAGGGGTACGAGCAGTACTTC. Protein product: CASSGQGYEQYF.